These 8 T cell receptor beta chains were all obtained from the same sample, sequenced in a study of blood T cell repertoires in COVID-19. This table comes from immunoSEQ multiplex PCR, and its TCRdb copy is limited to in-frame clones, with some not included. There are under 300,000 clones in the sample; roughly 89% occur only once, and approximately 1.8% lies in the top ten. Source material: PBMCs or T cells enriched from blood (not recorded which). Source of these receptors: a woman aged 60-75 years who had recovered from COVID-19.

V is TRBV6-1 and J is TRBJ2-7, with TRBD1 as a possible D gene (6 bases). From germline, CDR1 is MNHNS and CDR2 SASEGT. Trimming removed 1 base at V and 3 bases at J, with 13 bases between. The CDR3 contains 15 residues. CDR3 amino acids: CASSEVGRGHYEQYF. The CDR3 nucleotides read TGTGCCAGCAGTGAAGTAGGCAGGGGACACTACGAGCAGTACTTC.

CDR3 residues: CASSIDQGGPLGEQYF. Here the CDR3 DNA reads TGTGCCAGTAGTATAGATCAGGGAGGGCCCCTCGGCGAGCAGTACTTC. This chain uses TRBV19 with TRBJ2-7, with 7 nucleotides matching TRBD2. The CDR3 length is 16 residues. Trimming removed 0 bases from V and 6 bases from J; junction bases left unmatched: 11. Germline loops: CDR1 LNHDA, CDR2 SQIVND (reference sequence).

CDR3 DNA: TGCGCCAGCAGTGAATTCAGCTACAATGAGCAGTTCTTC. It encodes CASSEFSYNEQFF. The chain uses TRBV10-1 and TRBJ2-1; D remains ambiguous. The CDR3 runs 13 residues. Germline CDR1 is WNHNN and CDR2 is SYGVQD (reference sequence). V dropped 3 bases and J dropped 3 bases, with 6 bases sitting between them.

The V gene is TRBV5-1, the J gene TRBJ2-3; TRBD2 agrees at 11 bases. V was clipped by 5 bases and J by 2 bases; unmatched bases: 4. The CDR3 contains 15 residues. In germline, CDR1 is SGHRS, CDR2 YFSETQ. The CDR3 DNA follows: TGCGCCAGCAGGGGGACTAGCGGTAACACAGATACGCAGTATTTT. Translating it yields CASRGTSGNTDTQYF. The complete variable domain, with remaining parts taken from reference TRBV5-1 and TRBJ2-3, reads KAGVTQTPRYLIKTRGQQVTLSCSPISGHRSVSWYQQTPGQGLQFLFEYFSETQRNKGNFPGRFSGRQFSNSRSEMNVSTLELGDSALYLCASRGTSGNTDTQYFGPGTRLTVL.

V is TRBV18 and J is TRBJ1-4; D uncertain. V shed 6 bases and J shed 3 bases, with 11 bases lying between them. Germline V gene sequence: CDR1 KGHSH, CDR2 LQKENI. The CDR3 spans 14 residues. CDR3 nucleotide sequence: TGTGCCAGCTCTCGCCGGGGTCCTAATGAAAAACTGTTTTTT. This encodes CASSRRGPNEKLFF.

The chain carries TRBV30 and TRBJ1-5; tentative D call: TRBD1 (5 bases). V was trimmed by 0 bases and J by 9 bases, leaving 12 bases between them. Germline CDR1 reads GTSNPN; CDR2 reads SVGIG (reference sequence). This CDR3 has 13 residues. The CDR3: CAWSVNFGGPQHF. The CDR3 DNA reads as TGTGCCTGGAGTGTAAATTTCGGGGGGCCCCAGCATTTT.

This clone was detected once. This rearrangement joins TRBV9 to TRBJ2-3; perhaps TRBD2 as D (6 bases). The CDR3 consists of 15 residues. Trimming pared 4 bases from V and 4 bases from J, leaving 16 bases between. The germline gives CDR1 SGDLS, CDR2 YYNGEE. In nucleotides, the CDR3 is TGTGCCAGCAGCCTTCGTCGCGGGGTCGCAGATACGCAGTATTTT. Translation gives CASSLRRGVADTQYF.

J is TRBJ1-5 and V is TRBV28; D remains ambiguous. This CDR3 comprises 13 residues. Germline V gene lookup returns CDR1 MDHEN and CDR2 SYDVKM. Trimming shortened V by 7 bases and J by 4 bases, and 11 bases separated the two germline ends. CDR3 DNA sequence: TGTGCCAGCACCCGGGAGGGTAATCAGCCCCAGCATTTT. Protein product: CASTREGNQPQHF.